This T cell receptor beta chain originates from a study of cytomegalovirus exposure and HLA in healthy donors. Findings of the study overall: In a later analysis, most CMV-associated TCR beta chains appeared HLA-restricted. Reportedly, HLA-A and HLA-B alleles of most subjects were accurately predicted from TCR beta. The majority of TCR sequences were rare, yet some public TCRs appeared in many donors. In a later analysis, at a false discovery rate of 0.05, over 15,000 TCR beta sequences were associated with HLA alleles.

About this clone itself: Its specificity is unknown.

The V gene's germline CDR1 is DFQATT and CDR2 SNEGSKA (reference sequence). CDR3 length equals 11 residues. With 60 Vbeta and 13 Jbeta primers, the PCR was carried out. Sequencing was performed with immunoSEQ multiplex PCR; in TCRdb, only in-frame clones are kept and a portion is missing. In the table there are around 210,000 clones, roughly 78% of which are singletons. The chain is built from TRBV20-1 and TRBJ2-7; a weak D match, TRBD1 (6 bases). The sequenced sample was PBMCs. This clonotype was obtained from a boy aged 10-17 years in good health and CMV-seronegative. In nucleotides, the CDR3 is TGCGGATCGACTTGGGGGCGCGAGCAGTACTTC. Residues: CGSTWGREQYF.